This entry lists 2 T cell receptor beta chains sequenced from one sample in a study of blood T cell repertoires in COVID-19. Profiled with immunoSEQ multiplex PCR; TCRdb holds only in-frame clones, not every one. The sample holds about 140,000 clones; 80% to 90% are singletons and the top ten take about 3.7%. Sequencing input: PBMCs or T cells enriched from blood (not recorded which). These receptors all come from a woman between 50 and 59 years old with acute COVID-19.

V gene TRBV12-3 or TRBV12-4 combines with J gene TRBJ1-1; TRBD1 agrees at 9 bases. This CDR3 has 12 amino acids. J lost 10 bases, V lost 7 bases, and 7 bases had no gene match. The CDR3 spells CASKRTGVVAFF. In nucleotides, the CDR3 is TGTGCCAGCAAACGGACAGGGGTCGTAGCTTTCTTT.

The chain combines TRBV15 with TRBJ2-7; 10 bases are shared with TRBD2. Losses at the gene ends were 5 bases for V and 2 bases for J; bases not matched to a gene: 3. CDR1 is LNHNV and CDR2 is YYDKDF in the germline V gene (reference sequence). The CDR3 is made up of 14 amino acids. The CDR3 here is CATSASGSTYEQYF. Here the CDR3 DNA reads TGTGCCACCAGCGCTAGCGGGAGTACCTACGAGCAGTACTTC.